The 22 T cell receptor beta chains below come from one sample, sequenced in a study of blood T cell repertoires in COVID-19. Method: immunoSEQ multiplex PCR; TCRdb's copy keeps in-frame clones and lacks some. Of fewer than 500,000 clones listed, around 89% were seen once; the top ten hold about 4.3%. Sequenced input: peripheral blood. All receptors come from a woman aged 25 to 39 with acute or convalescent COVID-19.

CDR3 DNA sequence: TGTGCCAGCAGCTTCGTCCTTCCTACTAACTATGGCTACACCTTC. It translates to CASSFVLPTNYGYTF. The rearrangement links TRBV5-6 to TRBJ1-2; D not resolved. The CDR3 has 15 residues. V shed 2 bases and J shed 0 bases, with 11 bases lying between them. Germline values: CDR1 SGHDT, CDR2 YYEEEE.

The chain carries TRBV2 and TRBJ2-7; TRBD1 might be the D (5 bases). This CDR3 has 15 amino acids. Deletions cut 5 bases from V and 2 bases from J, with 16 bases between. Germline assignment: CDR1 SNHLY and CDR2 FYNNEI. CDR3: CASSRQSGPAYEQYF. In DNA form, the CDR3 reads TGTGCCAGCAGTCGACAGTCAGGGCCCGCCTACGAGCAGTACTTC.

J is TRBJ1-1 and V is TRBV18; no definite D call. Between the trimmed V and J ends, which lost 2 bases and 8 bases, there was a span of 9 bases. Germline V lookup: CDR1 KGHSH, CDR2 LQKENI. The CDR3 totals 12 residues. The CDR3, as DNA: TGTGCCAGCTCACCAGCGGGTCGGGAAGCTTTCTTT. Amino acids: CASSPAGREAFF.

This chain connects TRBV28 to TRBJ2-2; TRBD1 aligns across 8 bases. Losses at the gene ends were 8 bases for V and 5 bases for J; bases not matched to a gene: 13. The germline CDR1 and CDR2 sequences are MDHEN and SYDVKM. CDR3 length: 16 residues. The CDR3 protein is CASLPGDRGGTGELFF. The CDR3 DNA sequence: TGTGCCAGCTTACCCGGAGACAGGGGAGGTACCGGGGAGCTGTTTTTT.

The chain links TRBV7-9 to TRBJ2-1, with D unresolved. Germline lookup yields CDR1 SEHNR and CDR2 FQNEAQ (reference sequence). The CDR3 is made up of 14 amino acids. Trimming shortened V by 6 bases and J by 6 bases, and 15 bases separated the two germline ends. The CDR3 region has the DNA TGTGCCAGCAGTCAAGACATGGCTTCCAATGAGCAGTTCTTC. Residues: CASSQDMASNEQFF.

The rearrangement uses TRBV11-1 and TRBJ1-1, with D uncertain. From germline, CDR1 is SGHAT and CDR2 FQDESV (reference sequence). This CDR3 contains 14 residues. The V and J ends lost 1 base and 2 bases respectively, with 8 bases between them. For the CDR3, the DNA is TGTGCCAGCAGCTTAGGTTCATTTAACACTGAAGCTTTCTTT. This gives the protein CASSLGSFNTEAFF.

The rearrangement uses TRBV24-1 and TRBJ1-5, with no clear D. This CDR3 contains 14 residues. The germline V gene has CDR1 KGHDR and CDR2 SFDVKD. Trimming left V 5 bases short and J 6 bases short, with 13 bases between. The CDR3: CATSGTGVGQPQHF. CDR3 DNA sequence: TGTGCCACCAGTGGGACCGGGGTCGGTCAGCCCCAGCATTTT.

This clone was counted a few times. The V call is TRBV7-9, the J call TRBJ1-2; 9 nucleotides agree with TRBD1. CDR1 is SEHNR and CDR2 is FQNEAQ in the germline V gene (reference sequence). The V and J ends lost 6 bases and 4 bases, in that order; junction bases with no gene match: 6. The CDR3 length is 14 residues. CDR3 DNA sequence: TGTGCCAGCAGACCCCCGGGACAGGGCTATGGCTACACCTTC. Its protein product is CASRPPGQGYGYTF. The variable domain in full, completed from reference TRBV7-9 and TRBJ1-2, reads DTGVSQNPRHKITKRGQNVTFRCDPISEHNRLYWYRQTLGQGPEFLTYFQNEAQLEKSRLLSDRFSAERPKGSFSTLEIQRTEQGDSAMYLCASRPPGQGYGYTFGSGTRLTVV.

This rearrangement joins TRBV11-1 to TRBJ2-3, with a possible D match to TRBD1 (5 bases). Germline-derived CDR1 and CDR2 are SGHAT and FQDESV (reference sequence). The CDR3 length is 12 residues. V shed 6 bases and J shed 10 bases, with 14 bases lying between them. CDR3 DNA sequence: TGTGCCAGCAGTCTGACAGCCCTATCGCAGTATTTT. It codes for CASSLTALSQYF.

This chain joins TRBV6-6 and TRBJ2-7, with D perhaps TRBD1 (5 bases). Germline assignment: CDR1 MNHNY and CDR2 SVGAGI (reference sequence). The CDR3 runs 12 residues. Trimming pared 6 bases from V and 6 bases from J, leaving 12 bases between. The CDR3 spells CASSQGTVEQYF. The CDR3 nucleotides are TGTGCCAGCAGCCAGGGTACGGTCGAGCAGTACTTC.

The chain combines TRBV10-2 with TRBJ1-1; D gene ambiguous. The CDR3 sequence is 12 residues long. In germline, CDR1 is WSHSY, CDR2 SAAADI. Deletions cut 7 bases from V and 4 bases from J, with 10 bases between. CDR3 DNA sequence: TGCGCCAGCAACGAAGGGAGCACTGAAGCTTTCTTT. Protein product: CASNEGSTEAFF.

The chain combines TRBV18 with TRBJ1-6; D is unresolved. The CDR3 extends over 15 amino acids. Trimming took 1 base from V and 9 from J, leaving 13 bases between them. CDR1 KGHSH and CDR2 LQKENI come from the germline V gene. The CDR3 bases are TGTGCCAGCTCACCACGGGAGGGTGCGAGTTCACCCCTCCACTTT. Encoded protein: CASSPREGASSPLHF.

This sequence joins TRBV7-2 and TRBJ1-5; D remains ambiguous. Germline assignment: CDR1 SGHTA and CDR2 FQGNSA. V lost 5 bases and J lost 0, with 8 bases in between. The CDR3 has 14 amino acids. As DNA, the CDR3 is TGTGCCAGCAGCCACCTATATAGCAATCAGCCCCAGCATTTT. This encodes CASSHLYSNQPQHF.

J is TRBJ2-7 and V is TRBV12-3 or TRBV12-4; TRBD2 might be the D (5 bases). This CDR3 region has 13 residues. V lost 3 bases and J 5 bases, leaving 11 bases between the germline ends. CDR3 DNA: TGTGCCAGCAGTTTTTTAGGGAGAGACGAGCAGTACTTC. Translation: CASSFLGRDEQYF.

This clone was observed a handful of times. The rearrangement links TRBV7-9 to TRBJ1-1; D is unclear. The CDR3 totals 12 residues. Germline V gene sequence: CDR1 SEHNR, CDR2 FQNEAQ (reference sequence). V was clipped by 6 bases and J by 1 base, with 6 bases between them. The CDR3 sequence: CASRAGNTEAFF. CDR3 bases: TGTGCCAGCAGAGCAGGGAACACTGAAGCTTTCTTT. Full variable domain (missing parts from reference TRBV7-9 and TRBJ1-1): DTGVSQNPRHKITKRGQNVTFRCDPISEHNRLYWYRQTLGQGPEFLTYFQNEAQLEKSRLLSDRFSAERPKGSFSTLEIQRTEQGDSAMYLCASRAGNTEAFFGQGTRLTVV.

The chain is built from TRBV2 and TRBJ2-6; 8 positions match TRBD2. After removal of 11 bases from V and 2 bases from J, the junction contained 8 bases not matched to a gene. The CDR3 spans 15 residues. Germline CDR1 reads SNHLY; CDR2 reads FYNNEI. Here the CDR3 reads CAPGGAGAGANVLTF. DNA for the CDR3: TGTGCCCCCGGGGGGGCGGGGGCTGGGGCCAACGTCCTGACTTTC.

With regard to this clone: The junction shows a germline mismatch at one end, possibly a read error. The chain has TRBV5-1 and TRBJ1-2; D remains ambiguous. Looked up from germline, CDR1 is SGHRS and CDR2 is YFSETQ. The CDR3 loop spans 12 amino acids. The CDR3 reads CASKAEFNGYTF. CDR3 sequence (DNA): TGCGCAAGCAAGGCGGAGTTCAATGGCTACACCTTC.

V gene TRBV6-5 combines with J gene TRBJ2-3, with D perhaps TRBD2 (5 bases). The CDR3 spans 15 residues. The V gene lost 6 bases and the J gene lost 2 bases, with 15 bases spanning the gap. Germline V lookup: CDR1 MNHEY, CDR2 SVGAGI. For the CDR3, the DNA is TGTGCCAGCAGAGCCCCTGCGGGCAACACAGATACGCAGTATTTT. Amino acid sequence: CASRAPAGNTDTQYF.

This rearrangement joins TRBV4-2 to TRBJ1-5; D perhaps matches TRBD1 (5 bases). CDR1 and CDR2 from the germline V gene are LGHNA and YNFKEQ. V was cut by 4 bases and J by 4 bases, with 11 bases left in between. The CDR3 sequence is 14 residues long. CDR3: CASSPQGRNQPQHF. The CDR3 DNA is TGTGCCAGCAGCCCCCAGGGAAGAAATCAGCCCCAGCATTTT.

About this clone: This same CDR3 is encoded by further DNA sequences in the sample. The chain is built from TRBV18 and TRBJ2-5; no firm D call. Germline V gene lookup returns CDR1 KGHSH and CDR2 LQKENI. Between the trimmed V and J ends, which lost 6 bases and 0 bases, there was a span of 5 bases. This CDR3 is built from 12 residues. CDR3 sequence (DNA): TGTGCCAGCTCTCCGTACCAAGAGACCCAGTACTTC. This gives the protein CASSPYQETQYF.

This clone has a single count. The CDR3 DNA is TGCGCCAGCAGCTCTTGGTGGGCGGGGGGCCGACATCTATCCTACGAGCAGTACTTC. It encodes CASSSWWAGGRHLSYEQYF. The genes are TRBV4-1 and TRBJ2-7; TRBD2 matches at 8 bases. There are 19 residues in the CDR3. Germline lookup yields CDR1 MGHRA and CDR2 YSYEKL. J lost 1 base, V lost 5 bases, and 19 bases had no gene match.

The rearrangement uses TRBV11-2 and TRBJ2-5; 8 bases match TRBD2. CDR1 SGHAT and CDR2 FQNNGV come from the germline V gene. V was clipped by 0 bases and J by 5 bases; unmatched bases: 8. The CDR3 sequence is 16 residues long. The CDR3: CASSLDSGLAGETQYF. The DNA for the CDR3 is TGTGCCAGCAGCTTAGATAGCGGACTAGCAGGGGAGACCCAGTACTTC.